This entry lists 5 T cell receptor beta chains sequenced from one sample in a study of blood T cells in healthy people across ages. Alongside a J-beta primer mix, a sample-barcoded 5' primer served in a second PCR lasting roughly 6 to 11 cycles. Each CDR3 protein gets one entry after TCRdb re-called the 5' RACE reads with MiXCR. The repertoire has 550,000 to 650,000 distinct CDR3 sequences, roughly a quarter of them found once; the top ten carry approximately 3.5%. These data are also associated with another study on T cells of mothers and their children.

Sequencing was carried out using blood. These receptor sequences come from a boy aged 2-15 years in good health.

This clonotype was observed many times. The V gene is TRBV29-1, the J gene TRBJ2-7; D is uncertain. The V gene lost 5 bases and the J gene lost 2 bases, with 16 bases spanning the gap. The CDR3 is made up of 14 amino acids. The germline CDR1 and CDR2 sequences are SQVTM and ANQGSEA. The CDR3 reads CSVFLETSAYEQYF. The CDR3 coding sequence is TGCAGCGTTTTTTTGGAGACATCCGCCTACGAGCAGTACTTC.

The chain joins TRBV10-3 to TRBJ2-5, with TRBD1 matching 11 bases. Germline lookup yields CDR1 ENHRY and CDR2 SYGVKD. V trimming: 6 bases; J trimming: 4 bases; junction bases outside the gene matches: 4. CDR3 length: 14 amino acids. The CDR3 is CAIRGTGGGETQYF. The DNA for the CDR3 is TGTGCCATCAGGGGGACAGGGGGAGGAGAGACCCAGTACTTC.

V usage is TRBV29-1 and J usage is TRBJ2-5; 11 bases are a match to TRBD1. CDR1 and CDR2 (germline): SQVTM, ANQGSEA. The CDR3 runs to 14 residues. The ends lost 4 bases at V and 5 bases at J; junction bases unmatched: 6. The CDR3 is CSVGGQGAGETQYF. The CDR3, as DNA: TGCAGCGTTGGAGGACAGGGGGCCGGGGAGACCCAGTACTTC.

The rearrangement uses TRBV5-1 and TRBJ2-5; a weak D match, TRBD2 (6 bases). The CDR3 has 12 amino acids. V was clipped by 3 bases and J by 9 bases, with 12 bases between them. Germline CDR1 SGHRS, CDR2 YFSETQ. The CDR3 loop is CASSYLRGSQYF. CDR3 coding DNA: TGCGCCAGCAGCTATCTTCGGGGGTCCCAGTACTTC.

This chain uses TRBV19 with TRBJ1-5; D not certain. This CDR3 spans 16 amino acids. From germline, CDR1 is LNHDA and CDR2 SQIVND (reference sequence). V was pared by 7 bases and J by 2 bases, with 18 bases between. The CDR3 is CASTMPGNWRNQPQHF. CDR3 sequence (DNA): TGTGCCAGTACCATGCCGGGGAATTGGCGCAATCAGCCCCAGCATTTT.